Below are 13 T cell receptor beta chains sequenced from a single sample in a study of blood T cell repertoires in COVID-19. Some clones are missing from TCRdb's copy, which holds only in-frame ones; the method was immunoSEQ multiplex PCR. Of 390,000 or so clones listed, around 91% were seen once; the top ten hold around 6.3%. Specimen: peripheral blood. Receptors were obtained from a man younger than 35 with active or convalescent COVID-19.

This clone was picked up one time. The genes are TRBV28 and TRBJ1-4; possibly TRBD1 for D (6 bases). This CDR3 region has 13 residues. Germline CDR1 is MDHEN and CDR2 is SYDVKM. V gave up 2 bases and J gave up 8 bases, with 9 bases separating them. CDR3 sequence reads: CASSLGGVEKLFF. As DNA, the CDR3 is TGTGCCAGCAGTTTAGGGGGCGTAGAAAAACTGTTTTTT.

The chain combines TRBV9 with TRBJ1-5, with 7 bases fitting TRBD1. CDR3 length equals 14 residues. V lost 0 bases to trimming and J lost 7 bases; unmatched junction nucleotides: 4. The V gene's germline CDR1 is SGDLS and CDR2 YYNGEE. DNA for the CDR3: TGTGCCAGCAGCGTAGACAGACAGGGACAGCCCCAGCATTTT. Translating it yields CASSVDRQGQPQHF. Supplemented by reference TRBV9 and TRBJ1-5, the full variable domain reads DSGVTQTPKHLITATGQRVTLRCSPRSGDLSVYWYQQSLDQGLQFLIQYYNGEERAKGNILERFSAQQFPDLHSELNLSSLELGDSALYFCASSVDRQGQPQHFGDGTRLSIL.

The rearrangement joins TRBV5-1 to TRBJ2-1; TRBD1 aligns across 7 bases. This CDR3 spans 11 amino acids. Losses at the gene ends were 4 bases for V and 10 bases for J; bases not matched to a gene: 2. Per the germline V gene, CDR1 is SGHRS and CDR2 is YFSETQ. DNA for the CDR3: TGCGCCAGCAGCCACAGGGGAGAGCAGTTCTTC. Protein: CASSHRGEQFF.

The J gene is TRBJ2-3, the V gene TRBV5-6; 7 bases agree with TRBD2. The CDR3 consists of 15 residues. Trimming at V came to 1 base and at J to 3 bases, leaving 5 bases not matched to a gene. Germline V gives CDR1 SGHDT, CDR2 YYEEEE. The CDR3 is CASSLLGEGTDTQYF. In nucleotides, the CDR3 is TGTGCCAGCAGCTTGTTGGGGGAGGGTACAGATACGCAGTATTTT.

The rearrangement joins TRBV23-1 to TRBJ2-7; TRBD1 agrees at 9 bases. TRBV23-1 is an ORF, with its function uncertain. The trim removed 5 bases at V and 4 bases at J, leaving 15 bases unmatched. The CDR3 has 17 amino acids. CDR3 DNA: TGCGCCAGCAGTTTTTGTGTACTCGGACAGGGGAGGTACGAGCAGTACTTC. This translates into CASSFCVLGQGRYEQYF.

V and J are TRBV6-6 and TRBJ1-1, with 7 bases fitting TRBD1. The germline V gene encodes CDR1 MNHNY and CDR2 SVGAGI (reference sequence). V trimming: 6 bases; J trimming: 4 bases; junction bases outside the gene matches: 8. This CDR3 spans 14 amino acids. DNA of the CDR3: TGTGCCAGCAGGGTAACAGGGGAACGCACTGAAGCTTTCTTT. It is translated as CASRVTGERTEAFF.

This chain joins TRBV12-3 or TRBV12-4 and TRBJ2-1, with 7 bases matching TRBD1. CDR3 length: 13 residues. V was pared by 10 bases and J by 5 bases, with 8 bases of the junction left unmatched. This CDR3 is CANSRDSHNEQFF. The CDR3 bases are TGTGCCAACTCCCGGGACAGCCACAATGAGCAGTTCTTC.

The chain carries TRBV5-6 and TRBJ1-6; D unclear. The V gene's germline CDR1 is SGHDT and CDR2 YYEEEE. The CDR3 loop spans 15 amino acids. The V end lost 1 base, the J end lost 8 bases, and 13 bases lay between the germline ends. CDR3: CASSLKVRADSPLHF. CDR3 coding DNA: TGTGCCAGCAGCTTGAAGGTGAGGGCGGATTCACCCCTCCACTTT.

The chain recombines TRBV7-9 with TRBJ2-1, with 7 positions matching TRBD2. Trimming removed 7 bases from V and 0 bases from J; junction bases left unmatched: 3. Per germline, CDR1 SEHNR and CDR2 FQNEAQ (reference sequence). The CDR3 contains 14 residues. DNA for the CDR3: TGTGCCAGCACCCGGGAGGACTCCTACAATGAGCAGTTCTTC. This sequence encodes CASTREDSYNEQFF.

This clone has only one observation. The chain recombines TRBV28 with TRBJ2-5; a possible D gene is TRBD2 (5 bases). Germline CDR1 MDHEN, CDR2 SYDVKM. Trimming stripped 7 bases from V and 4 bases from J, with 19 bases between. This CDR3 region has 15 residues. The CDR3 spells CASTPARGWRETQYF. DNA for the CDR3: TGTGCCAGCACTCCCGCTCGGGGATGGAGAGAGACCCAGTACTTC.

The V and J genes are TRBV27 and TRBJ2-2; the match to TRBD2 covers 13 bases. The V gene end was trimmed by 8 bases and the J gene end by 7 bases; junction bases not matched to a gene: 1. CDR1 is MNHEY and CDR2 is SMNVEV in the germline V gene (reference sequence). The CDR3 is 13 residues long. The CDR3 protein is CASGLAGDGELFF. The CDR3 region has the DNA TGTGCCAGCGGACTAGCGGGGGACGGGGAGCTGTTTTTT.

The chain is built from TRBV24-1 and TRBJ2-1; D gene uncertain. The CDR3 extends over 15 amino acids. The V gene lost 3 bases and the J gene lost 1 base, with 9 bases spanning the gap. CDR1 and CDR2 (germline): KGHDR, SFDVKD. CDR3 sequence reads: CATSDPLLSYNEQFF. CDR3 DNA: TGTGCCACCAGTGATCCCCTTCTTTCCTACAATGAGCAGTTCTTC.

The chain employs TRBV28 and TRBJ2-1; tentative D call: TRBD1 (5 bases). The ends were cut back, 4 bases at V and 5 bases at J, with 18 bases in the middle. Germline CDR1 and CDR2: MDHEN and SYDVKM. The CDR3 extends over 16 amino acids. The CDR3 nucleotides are TGTGCCAGCAGTTCTCAGGGTGGGGTCGTCCACAATGAGCAGTTCTTC. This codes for CASSSQGGVVHNEQFF.